The clone carrying this TCR beta chain was recorded once. Its antigen is still unknown. Germline lookup yields CDR1 GTSNPN and CDR2 SVGIG (reference sequence). Germline trimming cut 1 base from V and 3 bases from J; bases unmatched to any gene: 20. The CDR3 extends over 20 amino acids. Assay: immunoSEQ multiplex PCR; the TCRdb copy retains only in-frame clones and omits some. The sample has 220,000 or so clones; about 93% are singletons. These data come from a study of cytomegalovirus exposure and HLA in healthy donors. The donors were in the 120-subject validation cohort, distinct from the roughly 670-subject first cohort. Study-level results: Among the CMV-associated chains, three were confirmed in vitro as specific for CMV antigens. For most TCR sequences rarity was the rule, although some public TCRs occurred in many donors.

The receptor was derived from a woman aged 18-29 years in good health and CMV-seronegative. The rearrangement joins TRBV30 to TRBJ1-1; TRBD1 matches at 10 bases. Specimen: PBMCs. This CDR3 reads CAWSAFPYRDRGGNHTEAFF. The CDR3 nucleotides are TGTGCCTGGAGTGCTTTCCCGTATCGGGACAGGGGAGGTAATCACACTGAAGCTTTCTTT.